The sequence of this T cell receptor (beta chain) was determined in a study of Graves' ophthalmopathy and Graves' hyperthyroidism. In the study overall: Peripheral blood was obtained at first diagnosis, ahead of any treatment.

Per the germline V gene, CDR1 is MGHRA and CDR2 is YSYEKL. V was clipped by 3 bases and J by 2 bases; unmatched bases: 10. CDR3 length equals 16 residues. Amplification of the TCR beta CDR3 regions used RNA transcripts (as template). Second-round multiplex PCR came after a first-round RT-PCR that employed HTBI primers. TCRdb processed the multiplex PCR reads anew with MiXCR; each CDR3 protein has one entry. The table lists 600,000 to 950,000 distinct CDR3 sequences, roughly 40% of them singletons. This clonotype has a handful of counts. The diagnosis combined clinical symptoms, thyroxine, TRAb, thyroid ultrasound and orbital computed tomography scans.

Sequencing used peripheral blood. This sequence joins TRBV4-1 and TRBJ2-7; 7 nucleotides match TRBD1. This sequence originates from an adult man with Graves' ophthalmopathy. The CDR3 sequence: CASSHRDRVKAYEQYF. Written as DNA, the CDR3 is TGCGCCAGCAGCCACCGAGACAGGGTAAAGGCCTACGAGCAGTACTTC.